Listed below are T cell receptor beta chains from one sample, sequenced in a study of T cell changes during pregnancy in multiple sclerosis. Clones were read by immunoSEQ multiplex PCR, and TCRdb kept only the in-frame ones, dropping some. The profile shows 85,000 to 100,000 clones, 85% to 95% of them singletons. The sample consisted of peripheral blood, taken after pregnancy. Source of these receptors: a female donor with multiple sclerosis, enrolled in a pregnancy study. Each CDR3 is given with its conserved first and last residue. Fields, in order: V gene, J gene, clone size, D gene, CDR3 protein, CDR3 DNA. The D gene is left open where the match is weak. Not all rows give a size; the values are once, few, many and, for expanded clones, a class.

>TRBV19|TRBJ2-3|once|NA
CASSREIISTDTQYF
TGTGCCAGTAGTCGGGAGATTATTAGCACAGATACGCAGTATTTT
>TRBV5-1|TRBJ1-1|NA|TRBD1
CASQVGQGAWGTEAFF
TGCGCCAGCCAGGTCGGGCAGGGGGCTTGGGGCACTGAAGCTTTCTTT
>TRBV13|TRBJ2-7|NA|NA
CASSLVGGIEQYF
TGTGCCAGCAGCTTAGTAGGGGGAATCGAGCAGTACTTC
>TRBV29-1|TRBJ1-2|NA|NA
CSVEGAGYGYTF
TGCAGCGTTGAAGGGGCTGGGTATGGCTACACCTTC
>TRBV5-4|TRBJ2-3|NA|TRBD2
CATQAGTSGPTSTDTQYF
TGTGCCACCCAAGCGGGGACTAGCGGGCCTACTAGCACAGATACGCAGTATTTT
>TRBV5-4|TRBJ2-1|NA|TRBD2
CASSLDQLAGYNEQFF
TGTGCCAGCAGCTTGGATCAACTAGCGGGCTACAATGAGCAGTTCTTC
>TRBV7-2|TRBJ1-2|few|TRBD1
CASSSLWDSRYGYTF
TGTGCCAGCAGCTCACTCTGGGACAGCCGCTATGGCTACACCTTC
>TRBV10-3|TRBJ1-2|NA|TRBD1
CAISESGRQGYGYTF
TGTGCCATCAGTGAGTCTGGTCGACAGGGTTATGGCTACACCTTC
>TRBV30|TRBJ1-2|NA|TRBD1
CAWDRGYGYTF
TGTGCCTGGGACAGGGGGTATGGCTACACCTTC
>TRBV4-2|TRBJ2-4|NA|NA
CASSQDSGGIAKNIQYF
TGTGCCAGCAGCCAAGATAGTGGGGGGATCGCCAAAAACATTCAGTACTTC
>TRBV29-1|TRBJ2-3|once|TRBD2
CSVWTSRRTSTDTQYF
TGCAGCGTTTGGACTAGCCGACGAACTAGCACAGATACGCAGTATTTT
>TRBV5-8|TRBJ2-2|NA|NA
CASSLVQVMNTGELFF
TGTGCCAGCAGCTTGGTGCAGGTCATGAACACCGGGGAGCTGTTTTTT
>TRBV21-1|TRBJ2-3|NA|NA
CASSKGPDRGRTDTQYF
TGTGCCAGCAGCAAGGGCCCGGACAGGGGTCGCACAGATACGCAGTATTTT
>TRBV4-2|TRBJ1-2|NA|NA
CASSQDWEELSGGYTF
TGTGCCAGCAGCCAAGATTGGGAGGAGCTGAGTGGAGGCTACACCTTC
>TRBV2|TRBJ2-1|NA|TRBD2
CASKATGAGAYEQFF
TGTGCCAGCAAGGCAACGGGAGCGGGAGCGTATGAGCAGTTCTTC
>TRBV19|TRBJ2-1|NA|TRBD1
CASSIVGTGVYNEQFF
TGTGCCAGTAGTATAGTAGGGACAGGAGTCTACAATGAGCAGTTCTTC
>TRBV11-1|TRBJ2-1|NA|TRBD2
CASSSLGLAGFNEQFF
TGTGCCAGCAGCTCCCTGGGACTAGCGGGGTTCAATGAGCAGTTCTTC
>TRBV27|TRBJ1-2|NA|TRBD1
CASSPWGDRDGYTF
TGTGCCAGCAGTCCATGGGGGGACAGGGATGGCTACACCTTC
>TRBV7-8|TRBJ2-7|NA|TRBD2
CASSLLQRENPYEQYF
TGTGCCAGCAGCTTACTCCAGCGGGAGAATCCCTACGAGCAGTACTTC
>TRBV27|TRBJ1-2|NA|TRBD1
CASSALQGANYGYTF
TGTGCCAGCAGTGCCCTACAGGGGGCGAACTATGGCTACACCTTC